The entry below gives a single T cell receptor beta chain sequence along with its context. The method was immunoSEQ multiplex PCR; TCRdb's version includes in-frame clones alone and lacks a portion of them. There are around 150,000 clones in the sample; roughly 85% occur only once, and around 3.2% lies in the top ten. This entry belongs to a study of blood T cell repertoires in COVID-19. Study-wide background: The cDNA or gDNA used as material had been derived from T cells, B-cell-depleted T cells, or PBMCs.

This CDR3 is 16 amino acids long. V gave up 4 bases and J gave up 2 bases; unmatched junction bases: 8. Germline CDR1 ENHRY, CDR2 SYGVKD. The receptor was derived from a human donor with acute or convalescent COVID-19. The donor label of this sample is uncertain. The sample was peripheral blood. The chain employs TRBV10-3 and TRBJ2-5, with TRBD1 matching 9 bases. This CDR3 is CAISGGLGQGQETQYF. The CDR3 DNA reads as TGTGCCATCAGTGGAGGTTTGGGACAGGGTCAAGAGACCCAGTACTTC.